The source of this TCR beta chain is a study of blood T cell repertoires in COVID-19. Study-level information: T cells, B-cell-depleted T cells, or PBMCs provided the cDNA or gDNA that served as material.

Authors' methods: Amplification from reference gene primers served as the basis for estimated nucleated cell counts. Profiling relied on immunoSEQ multiplex PCR, and the TCRdb table lists in-frame clones only, not all of them. The D gene and trimming were derived from the DNA, and the V and J assignments and clone size from that table. The data contain approximately 300,000 clones, around nine tenths of them seen just once; the ten biggest clones take up roughly 6.8%. Germline loops: CDR1 SQVTM, CDR2 ANQGSEA. Unmatched junction bases numbered 3, after V lost 7 bases and J lost 0 bases. CDR3 size: 14 residues.

The sequenced material came from peripheral blood. The TCR comes from a woman in her 30s with COVID-19, enrolled during active disease. This chain links TRBV29-1 with TRBJ2-2, with 9 bases matching TRBD2. The CDR3 DNA is TGCAGCGGACGGACTAGCGCGAACACCGGGGAGCTGTTTTTT. Translating it yields CSGRTSANTGELFF.